What follows are 14 T cell receptor beta chains derived from one specimen sequenced in a study of cytomegalovirus exposure and HLA in healthy donors. Primers: 60 Vbeta forward and 13 Jbeta reverse. Sequencing used immunoSEQ multiplex PCR; TCRdb keeps in-frame clones, though not all of them. The sample records 75,000 to 95,000 clones, about four fifths being singletons. Sample: PBMCs. These receptors all stem from a man between 18 and 35 years old in good health and CMV-seronegative.

The chain employs TRBV5-4 and TRBJ2-3; TRBD2 matches 9 bases. The CDR3 is made up of 17 amino acids. Germline assignment: CDR1 SGHNT and CDR2 YYREEE (reference sequence). With V trimmed by 5 bases and J by 4 bases, 14 bases remained unmatched. The CDR3 reads CASRAFSAVAGADTQYF. The CDR3, as DNA: TGTGCCAGCAGAGCTTTCAGTGCCGTAGCGGGAGCAGATACGCAGTATTTT.

The chain employs TRBV25-1 and TRBJ2-1; perhaps TRBD1 as D (6 bases). The V and J ends lost 7 bases and 4 bases respectively, with 8 bases between them. The CDR3 runs to 12 residues. Germline CDR1 MGHDK, CDR2 SYGVNS. CDR3 sequence (DNA): TGTGCCAGCAATGACAGGTACAATGAGCAGTTCTTC. It encodes CASNDRYNEQFF.

J is TRBJ1-1 and V is TRBV11-2, with D hard to call. This CDR3 has 15 residues. Germline V gene data show CDR1 as SGHAT and CDR2 as FQNNGV. Trimming took off 0 bases at V and 5 bases at J, with 13 bases between the two ends. DNA for the CDR3: TGTGCCAGCAGCTTAGAAGTGAGGTTCGTGACTGAAGCTTTCTTT. It encodes CASSLEVRFVTEAFF.

The chain has TRBV6-5 and TRBJ1-1; tentative D call: TRBD1 (5 bases). The V gene's germline CDR1 is MNHEY and CDR2 SVGAGI. This CDR3 is 14 amino acids long. Trimming left V 2 bases short and J 0 bases short, with 7 bases between. CDR3: CASSYRGLNTEAFF. DNA of the CDR3: TGTGCCAGCAGTTACAGGGGTTTGAACACTGAAGCTTTCTTT.

The V gene is TRBV6-5, the J gene TRBJ1-4, with D unclear. Trimming stripped 0 bases from V and 4 bases from J, with 9 bases between. The CDR3 covers 15 residues. The germline gives CDR1 MNHEY, CDR2 SVGAGI. As DNA, the CDR3 is TGTGCCAGCAGTTACTCCTGGGCCGGTAATGAAAAACTGTTTTTT. Amino acid sequence: CASSYSWAGNEKLFF.

The chain couples TRBV7-2 to TRBJ2-7; 12 bases map to TRBD1. Trimming removed 5 bases from V and 9 bases from J; junction bases left unmatched: 14. This CDR3 has 16 residues. The germline V gene encodes CDR1 SGHTA and CDR2 FQGNSA. The DNA for the CDR3 is TGTGCCAGCAGCCCCCAAGGGACAGGGGGCTCATTTATGCAGTACTTC. Translation gives CASSPQGTGGSFMQYF.

The V and J genes are TRBV29-1 and TRBJ1-1; 9 nucleotides agree with TRBD1. This CDR3 comprises 13 residues. J lost 5 bases, V lost 4 bases, and 5 bases had no gene match. Germline V lookup: CDR1 SQVTM, CDR2 ANQGSEA. The CDR3 DNA reads as TGCAGCGTTGTCGGACAGGGGTGGACTGAAGCTTTCTTT. It encodes CSVVGQGWTEAFF.

This clone was recorded only once. The genes are TRBV28 and TRBJ2-1; 7 nucleotides agree with TRBD2. CDR1 MDHEN and CDR2 SYDVKM come from the germline V gene. The CDR3 is 11 amino acids. With V trimmed by 7 bases and J by 12 bases, 6 bases remained unmatched. The DNA for the CDR3 is TGTGCCAGCACGGGGGGAGCCTGGCAGTTCTTC. Its protein is CASTGGAWQFF.

The chain combines TRBV7-2 with TRBJ2-5, with D perhaps TRBD1 (5 bases). The CDR3 length is 15 residues. V was clipped by 1 base and J by 4 bases, with 13 bases between them. The germline V gene has CDR1 SGHTA and CDR2 FQGNSA. CDR3 nucleotides: TGTGCCAGCAGCTTAGTAGGGGATAGGGGAGAGACCCAGTACTTC. Protein sequence: CASSLVGDRGETQYF.

The CDR3 loop reads CASSVGGGLYEQYF. The DNA of the CDR3 is TGTGCCAGCAGCGTAGGGGGGGGCTTATACGAGCAGTACTTC. The V call is TRBV9, the J call TRBJ2-7; a weak D match, TRBD2 (7 bases). CDR3 size: 14 residues. With 0 bases removed from V and 4 bases from J, the gap between germline ends came to 11 bases. The V gene's germline CDR1 is SGDLS and CDR2 YYNGEE. Full variable domain (outside the CDR3, taken from reference TRBV9 and TRBJ2-7): DSGVTQTPKHLITATGQRVTLRCSPRSGDLSVYWYQQSLDQGLQFLIQYYNGEERAKGNILERFSAQQFPDLHSELNLSSLELGDSALYFCASSVGGGLYEQYFGPGTRLTVT.

V and J are TRBV7-2 and TRBJ2-7; 14 bases fit TRBD2. There are 15 residues in the CDR3. V was pared by 6 bases and J by 5 bases, with 6 bases of the junction left unmatched. Germline V gene sequence: CDR1 SGHTA, CDR2 FQGNSA. CDR3 coding DNA: TGTGCCAGCAGTCGGGGACTAGCGGGAGTTAACGAGCAGTACTTC. This gives the protein CASSRGLAGVNEQYF.

The chain combines TRBV10-2 with TRBJ1-6; 8 bases map to TRBD1. Germline lookup yields CDR1 WSHSY and CDR2 SAAADI. This CDR3 contains 16 residues. The junction had 5 bases not matched to a gene; V was cut back by 1 base and J by 6 bases. The CDR3 here is CASSEYQGASNSPLHF. DNA of the CDR3: TGCGCCAGCAGTGAGTATCAGGGGGCTTCTAATTCACCCCTCCACTTT.

This clone has a handful of counts. The rearrangement uses TRBV2 and TRBJ2-7, with 13 bases aligning to TRBD2. Unmatched junction bases numbered 10, after V lost 8 bases and J lost 3 bases. The CDR3 is 16 residues long. Germline V gene lookup returns CDR1 SNHLY and CDR2 FYNNEI. The CDR3 nucleotides are TGTGCCAGCTTGGGGGGCGGACTAGCGGGGGACTACGAGCAGTACTTC. Protein: CASLGGGLAGDYEQYF.

V usage is TRBV5-4 and J usage is TRBJ2-5; TRBD2 aligns across 9 bases. The CDR3 sequence is 17 residues long. J lost 4 bases, V lost 1 base, and 11 bases had no gene match. Germline values: CDR1 SGHNT, CDR2 YYREEE (reference sequence). The CDR3 loop reads CASSLTVLAGTLETQYF. The CDR3 nucleotides are TGTGCCAGCAGCTTGACGGTTCTAGCGGGGACCTTAGAGACCCAGTACTTC.